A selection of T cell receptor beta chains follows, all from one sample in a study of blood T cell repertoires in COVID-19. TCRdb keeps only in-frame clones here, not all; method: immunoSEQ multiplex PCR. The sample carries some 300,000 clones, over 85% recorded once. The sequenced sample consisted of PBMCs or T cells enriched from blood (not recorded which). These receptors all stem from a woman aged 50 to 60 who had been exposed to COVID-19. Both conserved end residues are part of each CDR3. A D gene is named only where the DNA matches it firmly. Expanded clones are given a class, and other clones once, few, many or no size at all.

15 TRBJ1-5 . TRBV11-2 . CASSFLGVSNQPQHF TGTGCCAGCAGCTTCCTCGGGGTAAGCAATCAGCCCCAGCATTTT
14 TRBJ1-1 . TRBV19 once CASRRQALNTEAFF TGTGCCAGTAGAAGACAGGCCTTGAACACTGAAGCTTTCTTT
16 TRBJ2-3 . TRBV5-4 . CASSFGGGGGTDTQYF TGTGCCAGCAGCTTTGGGGGTGGCGGGGGCACAGATACGCAGTATTTT
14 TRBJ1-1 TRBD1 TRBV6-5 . CASSQDRENTEAFF TGTGCCAGCAGCCAGGACAGGGAGAACACTGAAGCTTTCTTT
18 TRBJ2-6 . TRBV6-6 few CASSLRTARSSGANVLTF TGTGCCAGCAGTCTCAGGACTGCCCGGAGTTCTGGGGCCAACGTCCTGACTTTC
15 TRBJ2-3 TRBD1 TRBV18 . CASSTGTGGTDTQYF TGTGCCAGCTCAACCGGGACAGGGGGTACAGATACGCAGTATTTT
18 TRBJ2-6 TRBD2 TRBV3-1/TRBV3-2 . CASSRMTSGRTGANVLTF TGTGCCAGCAGCCGGATGACTAGCGGGAGGACTGGGGCCAACGTCCTGACTTTC
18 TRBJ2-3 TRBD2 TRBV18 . CASSRLISGGTNTDTQYF TGTGCCAGCTCACGACTGATCAGCGGGGGAACAAACACAGATACGCAGTATTTT
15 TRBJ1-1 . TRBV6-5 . CASSYQRQMNTEAFF TGTGCCAGCAGTTACCAGAGACAGATGAACACTGAAGCTTTCTTT
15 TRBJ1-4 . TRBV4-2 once CASSQDGATNEKLFF TGTGCCAGCAGCCAAGACGGGGCAACTAATGAAAAACTGTTTTTT
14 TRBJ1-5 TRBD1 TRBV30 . CAWRGQGVGQPQHF TGTGCCTGGAGAGGACAGGGGGTAGGTCAGCCCCAGCATTTT
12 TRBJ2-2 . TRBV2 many CLQGAVAGELFF TGTCTCCAAGGGGCTGTAGCCGGGGAGCTGTTTTTT
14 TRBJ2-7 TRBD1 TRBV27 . CASSFGQGAREQYF TGTGCCAGCAGTTTTGGGCAGGGGGCGCGGGAGCAGTACTTC
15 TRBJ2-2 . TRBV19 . CASTRSGVDSGELFF TGTGCCAGTACCCGATCGGGGGTCGATTCCGGGGAGCTGTTTTTT
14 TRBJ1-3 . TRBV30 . CAWTLGLSGNTIYF TGTGCCTGGACCTTGGGGCTCTCTGGAAACACCATATATTTT
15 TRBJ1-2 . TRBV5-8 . CASSLGGSQIYGYTF TGTGCCAGCAGCTTGGGTGGCAGTCAAATCTATGGCTACACCTTC
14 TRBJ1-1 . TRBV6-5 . CASSWASGVTEAFF TGTGCCAGCAGTTGGGCTTCAGGGGTAACTGAAGCTTTCTTT
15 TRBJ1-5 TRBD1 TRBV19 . CASVHGTGDNQPQHF TGTGCCAGCGTACATGGGACAGGTGATAATCAGCCCCAGCATTTT
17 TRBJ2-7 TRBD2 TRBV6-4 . CASSEYPSGGPSYEQYF TGTGCCAGCAGTGAATATCCTAGCGGGGGTCCTTCCTACGAGCAGTACTTC
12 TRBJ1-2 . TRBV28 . CASSREVYGYTF TGTGCCAGTTCCAGGGAAGTCTATGGCTACACCTTC
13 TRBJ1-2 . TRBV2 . CASNPLAGDGYTF TGTGCCAGCAACCCGTTGGCAGGGGATGGCTACACCTTC
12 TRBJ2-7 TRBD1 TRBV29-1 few CSVETGSGEQYF TGCAGCGTTGAGACAGGGTCGGGAGAGCAGTACTTC
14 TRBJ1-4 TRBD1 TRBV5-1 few CASSTDRPGEKLFF TGCGCCAGCAGCACGGACAGGCCGGGGGAAAAACTGTTTTTT
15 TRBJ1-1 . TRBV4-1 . CASSQDWQMNTEAFF TGCGCCAGCAGCCAAGATTGGCAGATGAACACTGAAGCTTTCTTT
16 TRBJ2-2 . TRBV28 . CASTVRGAPNTGELFF TGTGCCAGTACCGTGCGTGGGGCCCCGAACACCGGGGAGCTGTTTTTT
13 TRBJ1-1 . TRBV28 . CASSFGASQGAFF TGTGCCAGCAGTTTTGGTGCTAGTCAGGGAGCTTTCTTT
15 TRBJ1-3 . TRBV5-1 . CASGPGHQTGNTIYF TGCGCCAGCGGGCCGGGACACCAAACTGGAAACACCATATATTTT
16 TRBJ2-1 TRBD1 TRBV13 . CASSPTGAMSYNEQFF TGTGCCAGCAGCCCTACAGGGGCGATGTCCTACAATGAGCAGTTCTTC
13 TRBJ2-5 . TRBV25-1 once CASSEPHIETQYF TGTGCCAGCAGTGAGCCTCACATAGAGACCCAGTACTTC
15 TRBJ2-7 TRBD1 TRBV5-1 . CASSLGQGISYEQYF TGCGCCAGCAGCTTGGGACAGGGGATCTCCTACGAGCAGTACTTC
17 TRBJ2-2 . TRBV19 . CASSQLPQTTNTGELFF TGTGCCAGTAGCCAACTCCCACAGACAACCAACACCGGGGAGCTGTTTTTT
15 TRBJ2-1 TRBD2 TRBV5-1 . CASSSAGGIRNEQFF TGCGCCAGCAGCTCAGCGGGGGGGATAAGAAATGAGCAGTTCTTC
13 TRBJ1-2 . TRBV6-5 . CASRLQERYGYTF TGTGCCAGCAGGTTACAGGAACGCTATGGCTACACCTTC
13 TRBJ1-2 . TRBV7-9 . CASSLRGRDGYTF TGTGCCAGCAGCTTACGTGGGAGAGACGGCTACACCTTC
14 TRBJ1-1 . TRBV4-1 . CASSQVNRNTEAFF TGCGCCAGCAGCCAAGTGAACAGGAACACTGAAGCTTTCTTT